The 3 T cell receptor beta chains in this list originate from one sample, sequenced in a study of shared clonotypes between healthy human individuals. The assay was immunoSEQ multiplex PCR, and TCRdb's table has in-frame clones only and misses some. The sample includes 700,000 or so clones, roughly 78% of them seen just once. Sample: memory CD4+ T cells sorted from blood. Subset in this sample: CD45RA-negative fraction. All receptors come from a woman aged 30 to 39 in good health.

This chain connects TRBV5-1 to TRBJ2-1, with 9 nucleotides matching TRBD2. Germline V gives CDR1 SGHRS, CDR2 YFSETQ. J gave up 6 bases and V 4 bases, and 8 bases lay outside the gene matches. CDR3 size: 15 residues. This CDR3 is CASSTSGTSSNEQFF. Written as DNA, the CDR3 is TGCGCCAGCAGCACCTCCGGGACTAGCTCCAATGAGCAGTTCTTC.

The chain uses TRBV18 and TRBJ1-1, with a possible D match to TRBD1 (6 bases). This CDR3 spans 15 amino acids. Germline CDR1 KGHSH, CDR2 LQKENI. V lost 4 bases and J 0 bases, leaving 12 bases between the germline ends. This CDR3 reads CASSQTTGLNTEAFF. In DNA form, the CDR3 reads TGTGCCAGCTCACAGACGACAGGACTGAACACTGAAGCTTTCTTT. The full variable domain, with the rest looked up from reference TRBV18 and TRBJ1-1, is NAGVMQNPRHLVRRRGQEARLRCSPMKGHSHVYWYRQLPEEGLKFMVYLQKENIIDESGMPKERFSAEFPKEGPSILRIQQVVRGDSAAYFCASSQTTGLNTEAFFGQGTRLTVV.

This CDR3 reads CASSLGQGHYEQYF. The CDR3 coding sequence is TGCGCCAGCAGCCTTGGACAGGGGCACTACGAGCAGTACTTC. The V call is TRBV5-1, the J call TRBJ2-7; TRBD1 matches at 9 bases. The J segment lost 3 bases and the V segment lost 4 bases, leaving 5 bases of the junction unmatched. Looked up from germline, CDR1 is SGHRS and CDR2 is YFSETQ. This CDR3 is 14 amino acids long.